The T cell receptor beta chain described here comes from a study of T-cell reconstitution after alpha-beta-depleted transplantation in children. Unique molecular identifiers were built into the TCRbeta library. TCRdb analysed the PCR reads with MiXCR anew, one entry per CDR3 protein. The sample holds about 400,000 distinct CDR3 sequences; roughly 20% are singletons and the top ten take around 3.9%. V shed 5 bases and J shed 9 bases, with 16 bases lying between them. Germline CDR1 is SGHVS and CDR2 is FQNEAQ. The length of the CDR3 is 14 residues. This clonotype came up a few times. This material consisted of PBMCs from the stem cell graft donor, taken from the stem cell graft. J is TRBJ2-2 and V is TRBV7-8; D is unresolved. This TCR came from a human donor who donated a stem cell graft to a child with acute myeloid leukemia. The CDR3 loop reads CASSTSYEVRELFF. CDR3 DNA: TGTGCCAGCAGCACCTCCTACGAGGTCAGGGAGCTGTTTTTT.